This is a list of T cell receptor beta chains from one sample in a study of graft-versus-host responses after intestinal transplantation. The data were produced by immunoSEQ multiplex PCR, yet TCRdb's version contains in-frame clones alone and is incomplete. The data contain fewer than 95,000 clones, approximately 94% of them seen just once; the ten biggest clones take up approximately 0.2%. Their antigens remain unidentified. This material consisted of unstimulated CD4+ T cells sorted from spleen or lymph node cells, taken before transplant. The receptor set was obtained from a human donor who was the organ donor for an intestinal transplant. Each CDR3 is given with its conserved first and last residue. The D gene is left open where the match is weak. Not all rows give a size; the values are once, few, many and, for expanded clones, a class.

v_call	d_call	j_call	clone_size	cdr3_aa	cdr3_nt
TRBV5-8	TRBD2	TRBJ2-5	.	CASSFGGTSVETQYF	TGTGCCAGCAGTTTTGGTGGGACTAGCGTAGAGACCCAGTACTTC
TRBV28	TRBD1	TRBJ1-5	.	CASRQTGGSVQPQHF	TGTGCCAGCAGACAAACAGGGGGTAGTGTTCAGCCCCAGCATTTT
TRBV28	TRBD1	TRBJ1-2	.	CASTTPGTGYSGYTF	TGTGCCAGCACAACGCCCGGGACAGGGTATAGTGGCTACACCTTC
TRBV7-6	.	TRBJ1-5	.	CASSPTPGVGAPQHF	TGTGCCAGCAGCCCTACCCCGGGGGTGGGAGCTCCCCAGCATTTT
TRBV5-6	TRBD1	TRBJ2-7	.	CASRELGQGATYEQYF	TGTGCCAGCAGGGAACTAGGACAGGGGGCGACCTACGAGCAGTACTTC
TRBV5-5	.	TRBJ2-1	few	CASSLNLGHYNEQFF	TGTGCCAGCAGCCTAAATTTGGGGCACTACAATGAGCAGTTCTTC
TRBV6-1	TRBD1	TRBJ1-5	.	CASSDAGTGLNQPQHF	TGTGCCAGCAGTGACGCCGGGACAGGGCTCAATCAGCCCCAGCATTTT
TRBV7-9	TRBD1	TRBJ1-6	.	CASSHAGGHSPLHF	TGTGCCAGCAGCCATGCAGGGGGCCATTCACCCCTCCACTTT
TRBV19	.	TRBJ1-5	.	CASSLRDTQFNQPQHF	TGTGCCAGTAGTCTACGGGACACTCAGTTCAATCAGCCCCAGCATTTT
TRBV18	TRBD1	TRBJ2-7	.	CASSPGQGFYEQYF	TGTGCCAGCTCCCCAGGACAGGGCTTCTACGAGCAGTACTTC